This T cell receptor (beta chain) was identified during a study of T cell responses to AZD1222 COVID-19 vaccine. As to this clone: The target antigen is unknown.

The table came from immunoSEQ multiplex PCR; TCRdb's copy has only in-frame clones and leaves some out. Of about 88,000 clones listed, around nine tenths are singletons. Overall study results and limits: Only a handful of AZD1222 recipients, about six in all, had baseline seropositivity. Spike was spanned by vaccine-associated CD4 TCRs, with dominance at 160-218 and 743-854. Two AZD1222 doses significantly raised spike-specific TCR breadth and depth over controls.

This CDR3 is 12 amino acids long. The germline V gene has CDR1 SGHKS and CDR2 YYEKEE (reference sequence). V was shortened by 2 bases and J by 7 bases, with 9 bases between the two germline ends. This chain links TRBV5-5 with TRBJ1-2; D is possibly TRBD1 (6 bases). This sequence was found in an adult in good health. The sequences come from peripheral blood, collected on day 0 of MenACWY control vaccination. The DNA of the CDR3 is TGTGCCAGCAGCTTCAGGGGTTTTGGCTACACCTTC. Its protein product is CASSFRGFGYTF. The full variable domain, its missing parts supplied by reference TRBV5-5 and TRBJ1-2, is DAGVTQSPTHLIKTRGQQVTLRCSPISGHKSVSWYQQVLGQGPQFIFQYYEKEERGRGNFPDRFSARQFPNYSSELNVNALLLGDSALYLCASSFRGFGYTFGSGTRLTVV.